This T cell receptor beta chain was found in a study of CD8 T cells in ankylosing spondylitis. Study-wide findings and caveats: In peripheral blood, disease-linked CD8+ clones occurred at relatively low frequencies. Reportedly, disease-linked clones are significantly enriched in ankylosing spondylitis patients' matched synovial fluid. There was a TCR beta motif, made of roughly eight highly homologous variants, that appeared characteristic of ankylosing spondylitis blood.

The V end was cut by 5 bases, the J end by 2 bases, with 11 bases between. The germline gives CDR1 MNHEY, CDR2 SMNVEV (reference sequence). This CDR3 comprises 14 residues. MiXCR, applied by TCRdb to the 5' RACE reads, yields one record per CDR3 protein. The table has about 330,000 distinct CDR3 sequences, around 7.6% seen once; the top ten hold roughly 14%. This clonotype was seen a few times. Its antigen is not known. The chain has TRBV27 and TRBJ2-3; no reliable D call. The sample comprised blood, either unsorted or a sorted T cell fraction (not recorded which). This TCR came from a male donor with ankylosing spondylitis. The CDR3 loop reads CASSRTEFTDTQYF. In DNA form, the CDR3 reads TGTGCCAGCAGTCGGACGGAATTCACAGATACGCAGTATTTT.